The 7 T cell receptor beta chains below were found in one sample sequenced in a study of technical replicates of blood from several donors. Generated by immunoSEQ multiplex PCR, the TCRdb table keeps only in-frame clones and is missing some. This table has tens of thousands of clones, approximately 89% appearing once. The sequenced material came from PBMCs. The receptor set was obtained from a human donor in good health. Some clones in this sample may be carry-over from other donors' samples.

The chain combines TRBV29-1 with TRBJ2-2, with D hard to call. The V gene's germline CDR1 is SQVTM and CDR2 ANQGSEA. The CDR3 has 13 amino acids. The V and J ends lost 4 bases and 7 bases respectively, with 13 bases between them. CDR3 DNA sequence: TGCAGCGTTGTTATGGGCCCTGGCGGGGAGCTGTTTTTT. Translation gives CSVVMGPGGELFF.

This clone was counted only a few times. The genes are TRBV5-6 and TRBJ2-1; D perhaps matches TRBD1 (6 bases). The CDR3 length is 15 residues. V lost 4 bases and J 1 base, leaving 12 bases between the germline ends. Per the germline V gene, CDR1 is SGHDT and CDR2 is YYEEEE. The CDR3 sequence: CASSPQDRSYNEQFF. CDR3 DNA sequence: TGTGCCAGCAGCCCACAGGACAGATCCTACAATGAGCAGTTCTTC. The full variable domain, its missing parts supplied by reference TRBV5-6 and TRBJ2-1, is DAGVTQSPTHLIKTRGQQVTLRCSPKSGHDTVSWYQQALGQGPQFIFQYYEEEERQRGNFPDRFSGHQFPNYSSELNVNALLLGDSALYLCASSPQDRSYNEQFFGPGTRLTVL.

The rearrangement uses TRBV4-3 and TRBJ2-3; TRBD2 matches 9 bases. After removal of 0 bases from V and 3 bases from J, the junction contained 4 bases not matched to a gene. Germline CDR1 LGHNA, CDR2 YSLEER. The CDR3 spans 16 residues. CDR3 coding DNA: TGCGCCAGCAGCCAAGATCTAGCGGGGTGGACAGATACGCAGTATTTT. It translates to CASSQDLAGWTDTQYF.

The CDR3 coding sequence is TGTGCTAGTGGTTTGACAGGGCATAGCAATCAGCCCCAGCATTTT. Its translation: CASGLTGHSNQPQHF. The gene calls are TRBV12-5 and TRBJ1-5; perhaps TRBD1 as D (6 bases). Germline loops: CDR1 LGHNT, CDR2 FRNRAP. CDR3 length: 15 amino acids. Trimming took 2 bases from V and 0 from J, leaving 8 bases between them.

This chain joins TRBV9 and TRBJ1-1; no definite D call. In germline, CDR1 is SGDLS, CDR2 YYNGEE. V shed 0 bases and J shed 1 base, with 10 bases lying between them. This CDR3 comprises 15 residues. The CDR3 reads CASSVGAGRNTEAFF. The CDR3 DNA reads TGTGCCAGCAGCGTAGGTGCAGGAAGGAACACTGAAGCTTTCTTT.

This clone was seen only once. This chain connects TRBV7-3 to TRBJ2-1; 11 positions agree with TRBD1. After removal of 1 base from V and 6 bases from J, the junction contained 2 bases not matched to a gene. The CDR3 length is 15 residues. CDR1 is SGHTA, CDR2 FQGTGA, per germline. The CDR3: CASSLIGTGGNEQFF. Here the CDR3 DNA reads TGTGCCAGCAGCTTAATCGGGACAGGGGGCAATGAGCAGTTCTTC.

The CDR3 sequence: CASSSIAGPYEQYF. The CDR3 nucleotides are TGTGCCAGCAGCTCAATAGCGGGACCATACGAGCAGTACTTC. V usage is TRBV7-2 and J usage is TRBJ2-7; 8 bases match TRBD2. Germline V gives CDR1 SGHTA, CDR2 FQGNSA. There are 14 residues in the CDR3. The junction had 6 bases not matched to a gene; V was cut back by 4 bases and J by 4 bases.